A single sample gave rise to the 9 T cell receptor beta chains below, sequenced in a study of graft-versus-host responses after intestinal transplantation. No antigen has been assigned to these receptors. Assay: immunoSEQ multiplex PCR; the TCRdb copy retains only in-frame clones and omits some. The sample has about 78,000 clones; roughly 90% are singletons. Sequences were derived from unstimulated CD8+ T cells sorted from spleen or lymph node cells, sampled before transplant. The source is a human donor who was the organ donor for an intestinal transplant.

This clone was detected only a few times. J is TRBJ2-7 and V is TRBV18; D gene ambiguous. Germline V gene sequence: CDR1 KGHSH, CDR2 LQKENI. Deletions cut 6 bases from V and 2 bases from J, with 14 bases between. This CDR3 is 14 amino acids long. As DNA, the CDR3 is TGTGCCAGCTCCAGGCAGACCGAACCCTACGAGCAGTACGTC. Its translation: CASSRQTEPYEQYV.

The rearrangement uses TRBV9 and TRBJ2-2; D not resolved. The CDR3 extends over 15 amino acids. V was trimmed by 3 bases and J by 2 bases, leaving 11 bases between them. Germline values: CDR1 SGDLS, CDR2 YYNGEE. CDR3 region: CASSAVRSNTGELFF. The DNA for the CDR3 is TGTGCCAGCAGCGCGGTCCGATCCAACACCGGGGAGCTGTTTTTT.

CDR3 in amino acids: CASSFRGPTEAFF. The CDR3 DNA reads TGTGCCAGCAGTTTTAGGGGGCCCACTGAAGCTTTCTTT. The V call is TRBV28, the J call TRBJ1-1; 7 positions agree with TRBD1. The CDR3 runs 13 residues. Trimming removed 3 bases from V and 4 bases from J; junction bases left unmatched: 2. CDR1 and CDR2 (germline): MDHEN, SYDVKM.

The chain has TRBV9 and TRBJ2-5; a possible D gene is TRBD1 (6 bases). V lost 0 bases and J lost 2, with 11 bases in between. This CDR3 region has 15 residues. Germline V gene sequence: CDR1 SGDLS, CDR2 YYNGEE. The CDR3, as DNA: TGTGCCAGCAGCGTAGAGGGGGTTGGACAAGAGACCCAGTACTTC. Translating it yields CASSVEGVGQETQYF.

V usage is TRBV11-2 and J usage is TRBJ2-5, with D hard to call. Germline loops: CDR1 SGHAT, CDR2 FQNNGV. The V and J ends lost 5 bases and 3 bases respectively, with 7 bases between them. CDR3 length equals 12 residues. The CDR3 loop reads CASSRTEETQYF. CDR3 DNA sequence: TGTGCCAGCAGCAGAACGGAAGAGACCCAGTACTTC.

The chain couples TRBV6-6 to TRBJ2-2; unclear D gene. The CDR3 consists of 13 residues. CDR1 and CDR2 from the germline V gene are MNHNY and SVGAGI (reference sequence). Trimming took off 0 bases at V and 6 bases at J, with 5 bases between the two ends. The chain's CDR3 is CASSYSRSGELFF. The CDR3 DNA is TGTGCCAGCAGTTACTCGCGGTCCGGGGAGCTGTTTTTT.

The V gene is TRBV7-6, the J gene TRBJ2-3; D may be TRBD1 (5 bases). Germline assignment: CDR1 SGHVS and CDR2 FNYEAQ. The V and J ends lost 2 bases and 0 bases respectively, with 15 bases between them. This CDR3 contains 17 residues. CDR3 DNA: TGTGCCAGCAGCTTACATTCGTTAGACAGTAGCACAGATACGCAGTATTTT. Protein product: CASSLHSLDSSTDTQYF.

This rearrangement joins TRBV7-2 to TRBJ2-7; 11 positions match TRBD2. Looked up from germline, CDR1 is SGHTA and CDR2 is FQGNSA. Trimming removed 1 base from V and 2 bases from J; junction bases left unmatched: 1. This CDR3 spans 15 amino acids. CDR3 DNA sequence: TGTGCCAGCAGCTTAGAACTAGCGGGGGCCTACGAGCAGTACGTC. Translation: CASSLELAGAYEQYV.

The gene calls are TRBV27 and TRBJ2-5; 7 bases are a match to TRBD2. The CDR3 covers 13 residues. From germline, CDR1 is MNHEY and CDR2 SMNVEV (reference sequence). J lost 4 bases, V lost 6 bases, and 5 bases had no gene match. The DNA of the CDR3 is TGTGCCAGCAGATTACCGGGGGGAGAGACCCAGTACTTC. Translated, it gives CASRLPGGETQYF.